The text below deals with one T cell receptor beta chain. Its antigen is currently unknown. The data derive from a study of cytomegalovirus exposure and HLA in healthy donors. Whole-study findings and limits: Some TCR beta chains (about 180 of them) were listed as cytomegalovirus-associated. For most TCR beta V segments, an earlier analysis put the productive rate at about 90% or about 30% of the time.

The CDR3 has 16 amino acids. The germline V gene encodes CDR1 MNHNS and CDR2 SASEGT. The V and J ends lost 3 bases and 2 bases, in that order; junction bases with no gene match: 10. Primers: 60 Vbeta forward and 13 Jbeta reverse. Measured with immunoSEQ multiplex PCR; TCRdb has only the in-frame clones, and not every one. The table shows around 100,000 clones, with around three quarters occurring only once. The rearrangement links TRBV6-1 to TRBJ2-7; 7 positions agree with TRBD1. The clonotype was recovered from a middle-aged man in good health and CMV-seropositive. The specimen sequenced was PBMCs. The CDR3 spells CASSDDFLGTAYEQYF. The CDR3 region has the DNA TGTGCCAGCAGTGATGACTTTTTAGGGACAGCCTACGAGCAGTACTTC.